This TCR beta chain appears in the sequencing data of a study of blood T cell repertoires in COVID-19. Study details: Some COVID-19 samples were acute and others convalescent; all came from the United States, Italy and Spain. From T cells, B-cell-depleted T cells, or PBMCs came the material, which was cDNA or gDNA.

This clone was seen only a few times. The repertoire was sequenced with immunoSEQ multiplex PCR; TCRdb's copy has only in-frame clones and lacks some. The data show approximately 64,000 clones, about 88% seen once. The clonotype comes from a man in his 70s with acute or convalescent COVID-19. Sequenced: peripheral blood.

This CDR3 reads CASTPGGAKNYGYTF. CDR3 nucleotide sequence: TGTGCCAGCACCCCTGGGGGGGCGAAGAACTATGGCTACACCTTC. The V and J genes are TRBV6-2 or TRBV6-3 and TRBJ1-2; a weak D match, TRBD1 (6 bases). The CDR3 is made up of 15 amino acids. V was clipped by 7 bases and J by 2 bases, with 17 bases between them. Germline-derived CDR1 and CDR2 are MNHEY and SVGEGT.